A selection of T cell receptor beta chains follows, all from one sample in a study of technical replicates of blood from several donors. The protocol was immunoSEQ multiplex PCR, while the TCRdb copy is restricted to in-frame clones and leaves out a portion. The sample has approximately 31,000 clones; roughly nine tenths are singletons. The sequencing input was PBMCs. Receptors were obtained from a human donor in good health. Some clones in this sample may be carry-over from other donors' samples. The CDR3 runs from the conserved cysteine through the conserved F or W. The D gene is left open where the match is weak. Size is stated for part of the rows, as once, few or many counts, or as a class when the clone is expanded.

TRBV5-6	NA	TRBJ2-7	NA	TGTGCCAGCAGCCCGACGGGACTGTCCTACGAGCAGTACTTC	CASSPTGLSYEQYF
TRBV29-1	NA	TRBJ1-1	NA	TGCAGCGTTGCGACAGTGCCAACCTTGAACACTGAAGCTTTCTTT	CSVATVPTLNTEAFF
TRBV4-2	TRBD2	TRBJ2-5	NA	TGTGCCAGCAGCCAGCAACTAGCGGGGGGGATGGGGGAGACCCAGTACTTC	CASSQQLAGGMGETQYF
TRBV6-5	NA	TRBJ1-1	NA	TGTGCCAGCAGTGGCATCCCGAACACTGAAGCTTTCTTT	CASSGIPNTEAFF
TRBV7-8	NA	TRBJ2-7	NA	TGTGCCAGCAGCTTAGCGTCCACAGGGACATACTTC	CASSLASTGTYF
TRBV5-1	TRBD2	TRBJ2-2	NA	TGCGCCAGCAGCTTGGGACTAGCGGTTACCGGGGAGCTGTTTTTT	CASSLGLAVTGELFF
TRBV6-5	NA	TRBJ1-5	NA	TGTGCCAGCAGACCGGGAAATTCCAATCAGCCCCAGCATTTT	CASRPGNSNQPQHF
TRBV29-1	NA	TRBJ2-3	NA	TGCAGCGTTGAAGCGAGCACAGATACGCAGTATTTT	CSVEASTDTQYF
TRBV6-1	NA	TRBJ2-7	NA	TGTGCCAGCAGTGTACTTTGGGGGCCGAGGTCCTACGAGCAGTACTTC	CASSVLWGPRSYEQYF
TRBV11-2	NA	TRBJ1-1	NA	TGTGCCAGCAGCTTCCCCCGTGGGCAGGGCGGCACTGAAGCTTTCTTT	CASSFPRGQGGTEAFF
TRBV5-1	NA	TRBJ1-5	NA	TGCGCCAGCAGCTTGGGGGGGACAAGTAATCAGCCCCAGCATTTT	CASSLGGTSNQPQHF
TRBV9	NA	TRBJ2-7	NA	TGTGCCAGCCACGGCGGGAAATCCTCCTACGAGCAGTACTTC	CASHGGKSSYEQYF
TRBV7-9	TRBD2	TRBJ2-1	NA	TGTGCCAGCAGTCCCTGGGGCGGGAGCTCCTACAATGAGCAGTTCTTC	CASSPWGGSSYNEQFF
TRBV29-1	TRBD1	TRBJ1-2	NA	TGCAGCGTATTTACCGGGACAGGGGATGGCTACACCTTC	CSVFTGTGDGYTF
TRBV4-3	TRBD1	TRBJ2-2	NA	TGCGCCAGCAGCCCCGGACAGGGTAGGAACACCGGGGAGCTGTTTTTT	CASSPGQGRNTGELFF
TRBV7-2	NA	TRBJ2-3	NA	TGTGCCAGCACGCCGTTTGCTGCGGTTCATTTT	CASTPFAAVHF
TRBV12-5	NA	TRBJ1-2	once	TGTGCTAGTGGTTCCGCGGCGGGTGGCTACACCTTC	CASGSAAGGYTF
TRBV6-1	TRBD1	TRBJ2-2	NA	TGTGCCAGCAGGGACAGGGGAATAACCGGGGAGCTGTTTTTT	CASRDRGITGELFF
TRBV7-6	TRBD2	TRBJ2-1	NA	TGTGCCAGCAGCTTAGTGTATAGCGGGAGGGATGAGCAGTTCTTC	CASSLVYSGRDEQFF
TRBV14	NA	TRBJ1-1	NA	TGTGCCAGCAGCCAAGATGCCGCGGGCACTGAAGCTTTCTTT	CASSQDAAGTEAFF
TRBV7-2	NA	TRBJ2-7	NA	TGTGCCAGCAGCTCGCGGACAGCCACCTACGAGCAGTACTTC	CASSSRTATYEQYF
TRBV2	NA	TRBJ2-7	NA	TGTGCCAGCAGTGGTTTGCTTACGGGGAACGAGCAGTACTTC	CASSGLLTGNEQYF
TRBV9	TRBD2	TRBJ2-7	NA	TGTGCCAGCAGCGCCGGGACTAGCGGATTCCAATACGAGCAGTACTTC	CASSAGTSGFQYEQYF
TRBV19	NA	TRBJ2-5	once	TGTGCCAGTAGTATTAGGACGGGGGAGACCCAGTACTTC	CASSIRTGETQYF
TRBV5-1	TRBD1	TRBJ2-7	NA	TGCGCCAGCAGCCTAGGGGACAGACACTACGAGCAGTACTTC	CASSLGDRHYEQYF
TRBV11-3	NA	TRBJ2-1	NA	TGTGCCAGCAGCTTAGCGGGGTACAATGAGCAGTTCTTC	CASSLAGYNEQFF
TRBV30	NA	TRBJ2-7	NA	TGTGCCTGGAGTAAAAAGCGGGACAAGTCCTACGAGCAGTACTTC	CAWSKKRDKSYEQYF